The sequence of this T cell receptor beta chain was determined in a study of blood T cells in healthy people across ages (dated by TCRdb to between 2015 and 2017). Concerning the study at large: Template switching captured roughly one uniquely barcoded TCR beta cDNA molecule per two T cells in model experiments. To avoid experimental bias, donors of different ages were distributed randomly across sequencing lanes. The donors were divided into four age groups: young (average 16 years), middle-aged (over 35), aged (approximately 64) and long-lived (about 79). The study measured age-related changes in TCR beta repertoire diversity using deep sequencing normalized with unique cDNA molecular identifiers. Using the same blood draw, the study looked at two additional independent replicas of 1 million unique cDNA reads for two donors, one aged 18 to 30 and the other aged 80 or older. What the study reported, not specific to this receptor: Conclusive comparison of naive and antigen-experienced compartments was prevented by the profiling of bulk unsorted PBMCs. Observed TCR beta diversity per million T cells fell roughly linearly with age, and a significant reduction was already apparent by age around 40. Because the CMV infection status of the donors was unknown, age-related changes in expanded clonotypes may potentially have been confounded. Total diversity estimates from one million sequenced T cells were considered lower bounds and underestimates. There was a strong correlation between observed TCR beta diversity and the percentage of naive T cells measured by flow cytometry. Compared with the aged group, the long-lived group had more naive CD4+ T cells, fewer expanded clones and increased TCR diversity, suggesting age selection.

The donors were 40 or so Caucasian individuals from Russia, aged roughly 6 to 100 years, who were systemically healthy. Ten milliliters of peripheral blood were collected from each donor into EDTA-treated Vacutainer tubes. Ficoll-Paque density-gradient centrifugation was used to isolate PBMCs, with at least 6.5 million per sample. Total RNA was extracted from PBMCs with Trizol reagent, with at least 5.5 micrograms obtained per sample. The percentages of naive CD45RAhigh/CD27high T cells were determined by flow cytometry on a PBMC aliquot from every donor. The CDR3 measures 12 amino acids from cysteine to phenylalanine. Only the CDR3 portion is preserved as DNA: 36 bases, with reading frame beginning at the first base. The junction shows trimming of 0 bases on V and 4 bases on J, plus 5 bases between the germline ends. Looking up the germline V gene (reference sequence) yields CDR1 DFQATT and CDR2 SNEGSKA.

Library preparation used 5' RACE. The reads were generated on an Illumina HiSeq 2500. A second about 7 to 11 cycle PCR used a sample-barcoded 5' primer and a J-beta primer mix. A unique molecular identifier was introduced onto each TCR beta cDNA molecule by a template-switch 5' adaptor carrying 12 random nucleotides. Each sample yielded at least 2.5 million CDR3-containing paired-end reads. All of the RNA was converted into first-strand cDNA using the Mint cDNA synthesis kit, with a TRBC-specific oligonucleotide serving as the primer. Following uracil-DNA glycosylase treatment, a first 18-cycle PCR with universal primers M1SS and BC2_uni_R was performed on all cDNA. The paper's processing steps were these. Each sample was normalized by randomly selecting 1 million high-quality reads, each carrying a distinct molecular identifier. Instead of being binned into consensus sequences, reads that shared molecular identifiers were thrown out. MiTCR, set to a Q25 quality threshold and the strictest error-elimination algorithm, was used for CDR3 identification, clonotype clustering and error correction. Lower-bound total TCR beta diversity was estimated with a nonparametric unseen species model using Euler transformation. TCRdb's own reprocessing of the public reads used fastp at Q25 and MiXCR and kept productive beta chains. Each entry is one CDR3 protein sequence, shown with its most common DNA and genes. The V and J calls here are based on TCRdb, not the publication. This sample lists 600,000 or so distinct CDR3 sequences; around 48% were detected once. Approximately 23% of the sample is taken by the ten largest.

A word on this clonotype: Its cognate antigen has yet to be identified. Base qualities are missing; no much larger clone stands one base away.

The sequence was obtained from a man older than 75 in good health. Sequencing was carried out using blood. The chain links TRBV20-1 with TRBJ2-3; a confident D gene designation cannot be given. The nucleotides are TGCAGTGCTAGAGACATGGCAGATACGCAGTATTTT. Its coded protein is CSARDMADTQYF.